This T cell receptor beta chain stems from a study of CD8+ T cells in alopecia areata. Reverse transcribed after extraction, RNA yielded cDNA as the sequencing template. Using immunoSEQ multiplex PCR, the repertoire was profiled, and TCRdb retains in-frame clones only, with some absent. The sample lists about 110,000 clones, 55% to 70% occurring once. Samples from alopecia areata patients were lesional scalp punch biopsies and peripheral blood. From PBMCs, CD4+ and CD8+ T cells were sorted. A word on this clone: Antigen unknown.

Trimming pared 0 bases from V and 10 bases from J, leaving 10 bases between. In germline, CDR1 is MGHRA, CDR2 YSYEKL. This CDR3 is 13 amino acids long. General study points: Lesional scalp exceeded normal scalp in clonality, especially in alopecia totalis/universalis. Scalp repertoires also include resident alphabeta T cells from normal skin.

The TCR sequence derives from a human donor with alopecia areata. The sample consisted of NKG2D-low CD8+ T cells sorted from blood. The chain employs TRBV4-1 and TRBJ2-1, with D hard to call. CDR3 in amino acids: CASSQENGGEQFF. Here the CDR3 DNA reads TGCGCCAGCAGCCAAGAAAACGGTGGAGAGCAGTTCTTC.